This T cell receptor (beta chain) was recovered during a study of human T cells and chemical hapten exposure. Study context: Reading of the patch tests, which applied 0.01% DPC to the upper back, occurred at 6 days.

Time point noted: patch test 1, 2 weeks after DPC sensitization. Treatment indicated: therapeutic diphenylcyclopropenone sensitization with weekly scalp DPC. Total RNA came from unfractionated whole blood. CDR3 length equals 16 residues. Looked up from germline, CDR1 is LGHDT and CDR2 is YNNKEL (reference sequence). V shed 4 bases, J shed 0 bases, and the junction held 9 bases outside the gene matches. On this clonotype itself: Its specificity is not known.

MiXCR, applied by TCRdb to the RACE reads, yields one record per CDR3 protein. Of around 150,000 distinct CDR3 sequences listed, roughly 15% are singletons. Study-level points and caveats: The number of TCRs above 1 in 1000 frequency did not change after DPC sensitization.

This receptor was obtained from a woman aged 25 to 39 with alopecia areata. Some clones in this sample may be carry-over from other donors' samples. This chain uses TRBV3-1 with TRBJ2-7, with 7 nucleotides matching TRBD2. Here the sequenced sample was whole blood, taken in connection with sensitization to the hapten diphenylcyclopropenone (DPC). The CDR3 sequence: CASSPSQAGVSYEQYF. CDR3 nucleotides: TGTGCCAGCAGCCCCAGCCAGGCGGGGGTCTCCTACGAGCAGTACTTC.